This T cell receptor (beta chain) was sequenced during a study of response to subunit inactivated influenza vaccine. The table lists this clonotype with a few counts. TCRdb re-analysed the RT-PCR reads in MiXCR, keeping a single row per CDR3 protein. Among hundreds of thousands of distinct CDR3 sequences listed, approximately 14% were seen once. The germline CDR1 and CDR2 sequences are DFQATT and SNEGSKA (reference sequence). The CDR3 is 16 residues long. Trimming took off 1 base at V and 0 bases at J, with 13 bases between the two ends. V is TRBV20-1 and J is TRBJ2-1; D is ambiguous. Sample: PBMCs from blood, taken roughly 12 days after vaccination. This sequence was found in a man between 45 and 60 years old who received an inactivated influenza vaccine. CDR3 in amino acids: CSARVIGLSSYNEQFF. CDR3 bases: TGCAGTGCTAGAGTAATAGGGCTAAGCTCCTACAATGAGCAGTTCTTC.